This TCR beta chain was recovered during a study of blood T cell repertoires in COVID-19. This table comes from immunoSEQ multiplex PCR, and its TCRdb copy is limited to in-frame clones, with some not included. The sample lists tens of thousands of clones, around 83% occurring once. The sequenced sample consisted of peripheral blood. The sequence came from a man in his fifties or sixties with active COVID-19.

The CDR3 DNA reads as TGCAGCGTAGCACCCACTAGCGCCAACGAGCAGTACTTC. Translation: CSVAPTSANEQYF. The genes are TRBV29-1 and TRBJ2-7, with 7 nucleotides matching TRBD2. J lost 5 bases, V lost 6 bases, and 10 bases had no gene match. Germline CDR1 reads SQVTM; CDR2 reads ANQGSEA. The CDR3 has 13 residues.